This TCR beta chain was retrieved from a study of blood T cells in healthy people across ages. Together with a sample-barcoded 5' primer, a J-beta primer mix was included in a second PCR lasting roughly 6 to 12 cycles. All cDNA molecules were each tagged by a template-switch adaptor with 12 random nucleotides. TCRdb re-derived calls from the 5' RACE reads in MiXCR, one entry per CDR3 protein. The sample contains about 1,500,000 distinct CDR3 sequences, approximately 38% of which appear only once. This clonotype was detected many times. This receptor was obtained from a woman younger than 35 in good health. Sequences were obtained from blood.

This chain's CDR3 is CASSLPYRYETRKDSYNEQFF. DNA for the CDR3: TGTGCCAGCAGCTTACCTTACCGATACGAGACTAGAAAAGACTCCTACAATGAGCAGTTCTTC. The chain recombines TRBV11-2 with TRBJ2-1; maybe TRBD2 (6 bases). With 2 bases removed from V and 0 bases from J, the gap between germline ends came to 26 bases. The length of the CDR3 is 21 residues. Germline V lookup: CDR1 SGHAT, CDR2 FQNNGV.